What follows describes a single TCR beta chain. The method was immunoSEQ multiplex PCR; TCRdb's version includes in-frame clones alone and lacks a portion of them. The sample has about 140,000 clones, more than 70% seen once. These data come from a study of blood T cell repertoires in COVID-19. About the research overall: Spain, Italy and the United States supplied samples that represented acute and convalescent COVID-19. T cells, B-cell-depleted T cells, or PBMCs supplied cDNA or gDNA.

V was trimmed by 1 base and J by 5 bases, leaving 23 bases between them. CDR1 and CDR2 (germline): KGHSH, LQKENI. The CDR3 consists of 18 residues. The sequence was collected from a woman in her sixties or seventies with acute or convalescent COVID-19. Material: peripheral blood. V gene TRBV18 combines with J gene TRBJ1-1; possibly TRBD1 for D (5 bases). The CDR3 spells CASSPRGTVLGTRTEAFF. As DNA, the CDR3 is TGTGCCAGCTCACCACGGGGGACTGTATTAGGGACGAGGACTGAAGCTTTCTTT. The full variable domain, rest sourced from reference TRBV18 and TRBJ1-1, is NAGVMQNPRHLVRRRGQEARLRCSPMKGHSHVYWYRQLPEEGLKFMVYLQKENIIDESGMPKERFSAEFPKEGPSILRIQQVVRGDSAAYFCASSPRGTVLGTRTEAFFGQGTRLTVV.